This TCR beta chain emerged from a study of blood T cell repertoires in COVID-19. Germline V gene data show CDR1 as SGDLS and CDR2 as YYNGEE. V gave up 0 bases and J gave up 1 base, with 21 bases separating them. CDR3 length equals 19 residues. Generated by immunoSEQ multiplex PCR, the TCRdb table keeps only in-frame clones and is missing some. The sample includes around 250,000 clones, around 86% seen only once; the top ten take about 7.1%. This TCR came from a woman between 65 and 79 years old with active or convalescent COVID-19. The sample was peripheral blood. The chain employs TRBV9 and TRBJ2-3; the D is unclear. CDR3 nucleotide sequence: TGTGCCAGCAGCGTAGGTCCCGGCGGTGGTACACGGGGCACAGATACGCAGTATTTT. Encoded protein: CASSVGPGGGTRGTDTQYF. Drawing the rest from reference TRBV9 and TRBJ2-3, the complete variable domain is DSGVTQTPKHLITATGQRVTLRCSPRSGDLSVYWYQQSLDQGLQFLIQYYNGEERAKGNILERFSAQQFPDLHSELNLSSLELGDSALYFCASSVGPGGGTRGTDTQYFGPGTRLTVL.